What follows is one TCR beta chain and its context. The time point is: newly diagnosed GD, antithyroid drugs for less than 3 months. RNA extracted from PBMCs served as the sequencing template. Researchers made TCR beta libraries by using iRepertoire HTBI primers and running Arm-PCR on CDR3 regions. Original data processing: Sample data revealed fewer than 70 TRBV and 14 TRBJ segments. TCRdb analysed the multiplex PCR reads with MiXCR anew, one entry per CDR3 protein. The V and J calls shown here were made by TCRdb, not taken from the authors' results. The sample contains under 500,000 distinct CDR3 sequences, about a sixth of which appear only once. The record originates from a study of regulatory T cells in long-lasting Graves disease. The CDR3 is 15 residues long. V lost 3 bases and J lost 4; bases outside the gene matches: 7. Germline V CDR1 and CDR2: SGHTA, FQGNSA. These data were also filed under a second study, of T cells in Graves' hyperthyroidism and ophthalmopathy. That paper adds: Patients were excluded because of uncontrolled infection, other autoimmune disease, pregnancy or lactation.

The rearrangement joins TRBV7-2 to TRBJ1-1, with TRBD1 matching over 8 bases. The TCR comes from a young woman with Graves disease. The sequencing here drew on peripheral blood mononuclear cells (PBMCs), taken at new diagnosis, from a patient treated with antithyroid drugs. The CDR3 DNA reads as TGTGCCAGCAGCTTCCGACAACAGGGGGGCACTGAAGCTTTCTTT. Its protein product is CASSFRQQGGTEAFF.